The 11 T cell receptor beta chains presented below share a single source sample, sequenced in a study of cytomegalovirus exposure and HLA in healthy donors. PCR amplification relied on 60 Vbeta primers (plus 13 Jbeta primers). TCRdb's copy holds only in-frame clones and misses some; the assay was immunoSEQ multiplex PCR. The data show about 110,000 clones, more than 65% seen once. Sequenced input: PBMCs. Every receptor here comes from a male donor in good health and CMV-seronegative.

V usage is TRBV6-5 and J usage is TRBJ2-2; 9 positions agree with TRBD1. The CDR3 covers 15 residues. J gave up 4 bases and V 2 bases, and 2 bases lay outside the gene matches. The germline V gene encodes CDR1 MNHEY and CDR2 SVGAGI. In DNA form, the CDR3 reads TGTGCCAGCAGTTACGGGACAGGGTTCACCGGGGAGCTGTTTTTT. Its translation: CASSYGTGFTGELFF.

The V call is TRBV10-2, the J call TRBJ2-1; D is undetermined. CDR3 size: 16 residues. Germline V gives CDR1 WSHSY, CDR2 SAAADI. V was cut by 3 bases and J by 0 bases, with 12 bases left in between. DNA of the CDR3: TGCGCCAGCAGTGATATGTTCCACAGCTCCTACAATGAGCAGTTCTTC. It encodes CASSDMFHSSYNEQFF.

The rearrangement uses TRBV28 and TRBJ1-1; 10 nucleotides agree with TRBD1. The germline CDR1 and CDR2 sequences are MDHEN and SYDVKM. V was pared by 5 bases and J by 5 bases, with 8 bases of the junction left unmatched. This CDR3 region has 15 residues. The CDR3 sequence is CASSHRGQGWTEAFF. CDR3 DNA sequence: TGTGCCAGCAGTCACCGGGGACAGGGGTGGACTGAAGCTTTCTTT.

The V gene is TRBV7-9, the J gene TRBJ2-1; no definite D call. This CDR3 contains 14 residues. Trimming removed 5 bases at V and 4 bases at J, with 12 bases between. Germline lookup yields CDR1 SEHNR and CDR2 FQNEAQ (reference sequence). The CDR3 protein is CASSPRVDYNEQFF. The DNA for the CDR3 is TGTGCCAGCAGCCCCCGGGTCGATTACAATGAGCAGTTCTTC. The full variable domain, its missing parts supplied by reference TRBV7-9 and TRBJ2-1, is DTGVSQNPRHKITKRGQNVTFRCDPISEHNRLYWYRQTLGQGPEFLTYFQNEAQLEKSRLLSDRFSAERPKGSFSTLEIQRTEQGDSAMYLCASSPRVDYNEQFFGPGTRLTVL.

The genes are TRBV6-1 and TRBJ1-2; 7 nucleotides align to TRBD1. With 4 bases clipped from V and 4 bases from J, the junction kept 6 bases outside the gene matches. The CDR3 sequence is 14 residues long. Germline assignment: CDR1 MNHNS and CDR2 SASEGT. CDR3 protein: CASSGGDRVYGYTF. In DNA form, the CDR3 reads TGTGCCAGCAGTGGGGGTGACAGGGTCTATGGCTACACCTTC.

The V gene is TRBV5-1, the J gene TRBJ2-3; D is unclear. V lost 0 bases and J lost 0, with 14 bases in between. Germline lookup yields CDR1 SGHRS and CDR2 YFSETQ. The CDR3 totals 17 residues. The DNA for the CDR3 is TGCGCCAGCAGCTTGGCCCGGTCCCGTGCTAGCACAGATACGCAGTATTTT. This sequence encodes CASSLARSRASTDTQYF.

The chain recombines TRBV19 with TRBJ2-7, with D tentatively TRBD2 (5 bases). Looked up from germline, CDR1 is LNHDA and CDR2 is SQIVND (reference sequence). With 7 bases removed from V and 0 bases from J, the gap between germline ends came to 13 bases. The CDR3 has 14 residues. CDR3 nucleotide sequence: TGTGCCAGTAAGCGTCTCCGGGACTCCTACGAGCAGTACTTC. This encodes CASKRLRDSYEQYF. The entire variable domain, with the rest obtained from reference TRBV19 and TRBJ2-7, is as follows: DGGITQSPKYLFRKEGQNVTLSCEQNLNHDAMYWYRQDPGQGLRLIYYSQIVNDFQKGDIAEGYSVSREKKESFPLTVTSAQKNPTAFYLCASKRLRDSYEQYFGPGTRLTVT.

The rearrangement joins TRBV19 to TRBJ2-3, with TRBD1 matching 7 bases. The germline V gene has CDR1 LNHDA and CDR2 SQIVND (reference sequence). V gave up 5 bases and J gave up 4 bases; unmatched junction bases: 3. This CDR3 is built from 13 residues. This CDR3 reads CASSRQGPDTQYF. CDR3 nucleotide sequence: TGTGCCAGTAGTCGACAGGGTCCAGATACGCAGTATTTT.

V and J are TRBV4-1 and TRBJ2-7; TRBD2 is a possible D gene (6 bases). The V end was cut by 0 bases, the J end by 4 bases, with 16 bases between. In germline, CDR1 is MGHRA, CDR2 YSYEKL. This CDR3 has 16 amino acids. CDR3 sequence reads: CASSQDAGLALYEQYF. The CDR3 region has the DNA TGCGCCAGCAGCCAAGATGCGGGGCTAGCGCTTTACGAGCAGTACTTC.

About this clone itself: The identical CDR3 is also encoded by other nucleotide sequences in the sample. V is TRBV5-1 and J is TRBJ1-1; maybe TRBD1 (5 bases). Germline V gene sequence: CDR1 SGHRS, CDR2 YFSETQ. Trimming removed 1 base at V and 4 bases at J, with 8 bases between. The CDR3 totals 13 residues. CDR3 residues: CASSLQGSTEAFF. In DNA form, the CDR3 reads TGCGCCAGCAGCTTGCAGGGTAGCACTGAAGCTTTCTTT.

The V gene is TRBV29-1, the J gene TRBJ2-6; 8 nucleotides match TRBD1. This CDR3 is built from 17 residues. Losses at the gene ends were 4 bases for V and 2 bases for J; bases not matched to a gene: 10. Germline assignment: CDR1 SQVTM and CDR2 ANQGSEA. The CDR3 is CSVVVGTGRTGANVLTF. The CDR3 bases are TGCAGCGTTGTGGTTGGGACAGGAAGGACTGGGGCCAACGTCCTGACTTTC.